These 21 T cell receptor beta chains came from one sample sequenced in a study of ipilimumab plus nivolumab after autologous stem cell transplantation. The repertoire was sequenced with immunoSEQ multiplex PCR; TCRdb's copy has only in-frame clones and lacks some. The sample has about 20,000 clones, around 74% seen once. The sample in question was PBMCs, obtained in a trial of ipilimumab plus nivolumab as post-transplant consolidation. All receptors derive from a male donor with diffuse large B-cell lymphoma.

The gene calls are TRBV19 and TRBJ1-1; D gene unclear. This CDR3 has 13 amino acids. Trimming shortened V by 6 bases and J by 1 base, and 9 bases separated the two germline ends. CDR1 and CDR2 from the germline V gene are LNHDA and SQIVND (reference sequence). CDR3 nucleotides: TGTGCCAGTAGGAGACGGGAGAACACTGAAGCTTTCTTT. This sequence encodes CASRRRENTEAFF.

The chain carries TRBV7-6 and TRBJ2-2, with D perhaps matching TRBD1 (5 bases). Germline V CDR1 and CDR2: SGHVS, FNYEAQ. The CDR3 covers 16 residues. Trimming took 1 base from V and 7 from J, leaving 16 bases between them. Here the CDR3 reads CASSLVRGADNGELFF. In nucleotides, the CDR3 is TGTGCCAGCAGCTTAGTGCGTGGGGCCGATAACGGGGAGCTGTTTTTT.

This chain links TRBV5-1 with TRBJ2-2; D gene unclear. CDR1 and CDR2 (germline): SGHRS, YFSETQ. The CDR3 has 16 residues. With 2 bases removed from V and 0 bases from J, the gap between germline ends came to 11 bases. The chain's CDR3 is CASSLVAGPNTGELFF. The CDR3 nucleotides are TGCGCCAGCAGCTTAGTCGCCGGACCGAACACCGGGGAGCTGTTTTTT.

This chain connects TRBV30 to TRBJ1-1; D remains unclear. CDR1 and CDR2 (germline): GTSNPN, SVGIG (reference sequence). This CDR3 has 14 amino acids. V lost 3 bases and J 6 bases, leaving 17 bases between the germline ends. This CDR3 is CAWREGWESAEAFF. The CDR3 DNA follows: TGTGCCTGGAGGGAAGGATGGGAATCGGCTGAAGCTTTCTTT.

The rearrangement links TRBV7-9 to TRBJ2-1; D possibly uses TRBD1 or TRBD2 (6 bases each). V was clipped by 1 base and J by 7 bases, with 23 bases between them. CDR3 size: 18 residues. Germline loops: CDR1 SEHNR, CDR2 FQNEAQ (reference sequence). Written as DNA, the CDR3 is TGTGCCAGCAGCTTAGTAGGAGGGGGTTCGAGGATATGGAATGAGCAGTTCTTC. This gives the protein CASSLVGGGSRIWNEQFF.

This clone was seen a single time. DNA of the CDR3: TGCGCCAGCAGTCCGGGAGAGGAGACCCAGTACTTC. Translating gives CASSPGEETQYF. The V gene is TRBV5-1, the J gene TRBJ2-5, with D possibly matching TRBD2 (6 bases). This CDR3 is built from 12 residues. CDR1 and CDR2 (germline): SGHRS, YFSETQ. Trimming stripped 5 bases from V and 5 bases from J, with 10 bases between.

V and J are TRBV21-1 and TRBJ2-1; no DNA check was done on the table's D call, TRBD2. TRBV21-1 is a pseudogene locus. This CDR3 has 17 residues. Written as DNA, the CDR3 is TGTGCCAGCAGCGCGACTAGCGGGAGGGCCGTGGACAATGAGCAGTTCTTC. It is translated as CASSATSGRAVDNEQFF.

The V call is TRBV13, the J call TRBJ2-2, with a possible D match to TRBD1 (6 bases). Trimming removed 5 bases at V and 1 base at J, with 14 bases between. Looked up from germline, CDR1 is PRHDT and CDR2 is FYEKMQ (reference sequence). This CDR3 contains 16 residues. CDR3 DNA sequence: TGTGCCAGCAGCCCATACTCGGACAGGAACACCGGGGAGCTGTTTTTT. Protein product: CASSPYSDRNTGELFF. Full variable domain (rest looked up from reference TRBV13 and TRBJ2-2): AAGVIQSPRHLIKEKRETATLKCYPIPRHDTVYWYQQGPGQDPQFLISFYEKMQSDKGSIPDRFSAQQFSDYHSELNMSSLELGDSALYFCASSPYSDRNTGELFFGEGSRLTVL.

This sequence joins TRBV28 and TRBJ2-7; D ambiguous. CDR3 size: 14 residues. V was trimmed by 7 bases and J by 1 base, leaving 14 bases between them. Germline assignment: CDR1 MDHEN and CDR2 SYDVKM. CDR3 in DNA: TGTGCCAGCACAAACGTGGACGGATCCTACGAGCAGTACTTC. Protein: CASTNVDGSYEQYF. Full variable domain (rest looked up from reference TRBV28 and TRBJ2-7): DVKVTQSSRYLVKRTGEKVFLECVQDMDHENMFWYRQDPGLGLRLIYFSYDVKMKEKGDIPEGYSVSREKKERFSLILESASTNQTSMYLCASTNVDGSYEQYFGPGTRLTVT.

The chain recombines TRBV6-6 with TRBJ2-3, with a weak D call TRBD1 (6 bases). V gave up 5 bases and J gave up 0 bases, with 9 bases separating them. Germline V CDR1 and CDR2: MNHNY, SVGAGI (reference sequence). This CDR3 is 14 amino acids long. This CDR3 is CASSSRGSTDTQYF. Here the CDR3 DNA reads TGTGCCAGCAGTAGCAGGGGCAGCACAGATACGCAGTATTTT.

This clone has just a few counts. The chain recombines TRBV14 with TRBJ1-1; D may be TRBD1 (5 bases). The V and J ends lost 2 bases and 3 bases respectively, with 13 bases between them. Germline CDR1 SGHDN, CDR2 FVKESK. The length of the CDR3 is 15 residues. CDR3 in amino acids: CASSQPGDRYTEAFF. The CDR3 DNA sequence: TGTGCCAGCAGCCAACCCGGCGACAGATACACTGAAGCTTTCTTT. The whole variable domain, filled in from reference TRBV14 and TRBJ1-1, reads EAGVTQFPSHSVIEKGQTVTLRCDPISGHDNLYWYRRVMGKEIKFLLHFVKESKQDESGMPNNRFLAERTGGTYSTLKVQPAELEDSGVYFCASSQPGDRYTEAFFGQGTRLTVV.

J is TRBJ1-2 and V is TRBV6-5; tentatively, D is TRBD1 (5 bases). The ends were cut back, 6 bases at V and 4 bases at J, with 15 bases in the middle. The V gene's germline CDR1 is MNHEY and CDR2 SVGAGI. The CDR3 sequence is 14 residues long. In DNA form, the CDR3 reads TGTGCCAGCAGGCCGGCAGGGAGGGTCTATGGCTACACCTTC. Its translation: CASRPAGRVYGYTF.

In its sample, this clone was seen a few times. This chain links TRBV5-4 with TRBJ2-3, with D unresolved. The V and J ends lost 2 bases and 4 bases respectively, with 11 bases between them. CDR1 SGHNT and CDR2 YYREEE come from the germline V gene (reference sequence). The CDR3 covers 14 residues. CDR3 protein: CASSLRMSPDTQYF. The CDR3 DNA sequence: TGTGCCAGCAGCTTACGTATGTCTCCAGATACGCAGTATTTT.

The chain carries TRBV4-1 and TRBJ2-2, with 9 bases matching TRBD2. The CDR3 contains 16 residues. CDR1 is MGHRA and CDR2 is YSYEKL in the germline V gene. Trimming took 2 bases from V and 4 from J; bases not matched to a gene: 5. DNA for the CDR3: TGCGCCAGCAGCCAAATAGCGGGGGCGAGCACCGGGGAGCTGTTTTTT. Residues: CASSQIAGASTGELFF.

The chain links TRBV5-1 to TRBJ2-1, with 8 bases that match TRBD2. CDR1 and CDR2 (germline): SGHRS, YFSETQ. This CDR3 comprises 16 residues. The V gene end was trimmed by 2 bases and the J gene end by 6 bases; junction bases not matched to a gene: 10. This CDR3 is CASSLPTSGSGNEQFF. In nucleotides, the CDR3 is TGCGCCAGCAGCTTACCTACTAGCGGCTCGGGCAATGAGCAGTTCTTC.

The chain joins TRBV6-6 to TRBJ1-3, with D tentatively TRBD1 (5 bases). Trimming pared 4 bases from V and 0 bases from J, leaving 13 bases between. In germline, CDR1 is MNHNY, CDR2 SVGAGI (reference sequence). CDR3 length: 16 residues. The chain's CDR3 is CASSSPGLSSGNTIYF. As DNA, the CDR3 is TGTGCCAGCAGTTCCCCGGGACTGAGCTCTGGAAACACCATATATTTT.

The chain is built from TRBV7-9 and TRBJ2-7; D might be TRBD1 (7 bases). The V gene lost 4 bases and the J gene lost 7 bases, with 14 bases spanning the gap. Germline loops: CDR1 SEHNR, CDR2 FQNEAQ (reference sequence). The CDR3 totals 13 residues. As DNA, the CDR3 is TGTGCCAGCAGCTCTATGCAGGGGGGTGAGCAGTACTTC. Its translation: CASSSMQGGEQYF.

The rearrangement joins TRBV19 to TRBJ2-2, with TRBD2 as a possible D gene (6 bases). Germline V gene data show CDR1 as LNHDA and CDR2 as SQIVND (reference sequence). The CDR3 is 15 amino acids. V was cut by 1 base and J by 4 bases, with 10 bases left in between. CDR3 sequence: CASSIVGGLTGELFF. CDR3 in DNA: TGTGCCAGTAGTATAGTCGGGGGACTCACCGGGGAGCTGTTTTTT.

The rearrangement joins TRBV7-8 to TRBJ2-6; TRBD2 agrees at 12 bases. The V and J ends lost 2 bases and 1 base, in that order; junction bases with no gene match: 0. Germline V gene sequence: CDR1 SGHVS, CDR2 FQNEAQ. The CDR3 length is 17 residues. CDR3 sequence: CASSLTSGRSGANVLTF. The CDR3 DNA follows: TGTGCCAGCAGCTTAACTAGCGGGAGGTCTGGGGCCAACGTCCTGACTTTC.

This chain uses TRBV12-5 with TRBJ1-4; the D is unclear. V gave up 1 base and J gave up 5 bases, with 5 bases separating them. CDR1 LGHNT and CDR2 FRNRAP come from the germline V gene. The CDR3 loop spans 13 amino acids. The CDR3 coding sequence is TGTGCTAGTGGTTTGGCTATCAATGAAAAACTGTTTTTT. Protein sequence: CASGLAINEKLFF.

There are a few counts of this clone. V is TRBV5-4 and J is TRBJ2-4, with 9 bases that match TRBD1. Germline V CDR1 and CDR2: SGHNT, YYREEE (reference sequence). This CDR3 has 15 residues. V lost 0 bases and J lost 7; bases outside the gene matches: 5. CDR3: CASSLVGTGYNIQYF. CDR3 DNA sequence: TGTGCCAGCAGCTTGGTTGGGACAGGGTACAACATTCAGTACTTC.